Here is one T cell receptor beta chain with its context. What it binds is not known. This CDR3 has 18 amino acids. The entry originates in a study of radiotherapy plus CTLA-4 blockade in lung cancer. About the research overall: Among patients, roughly 17% showed objective responses, and over 30% had disease control. Overall study results and limits: The authors reported that early blood T cell clone dynamics, with interferon-beta, best predicted response. An expansion of tumor-derived TCR clones occurred in blood after radiotherapy plus ipilimumab.

Patients had chemo-refractory metastatic non-small-cell lung cancer and received focal radiation plus CTLA-4 blockade that used ipilimumab. The repertoire was sequenced with immunoSEQ multiplex PCR; TCRdb's copy has only in-frame clones and lacks some. The sample has roughly 48,000 clones, 82% seen once; the top ten hold approximately 3.6%. The genes are TRBV21-1 and TRBJ2-5; the table's D call, TRBD1, has no DNA check behind it. TRBV21-1 is a pseudogene. The sequenced sample was peripheral blood, obtained from a patient treated with radiotherapy plus ipilimumab. This receptor was taken from a human donor with non-small cell lung cancer who had stable disease on radiotherapy plus ipilimumab. The CDR3 bases are TGTGCCAGCAGCAATCGTCCCGGGACAGGGGGGATCGAAGAGACCCAGTACTTC. It encodes CASSNRPGTGGIEETQYF.